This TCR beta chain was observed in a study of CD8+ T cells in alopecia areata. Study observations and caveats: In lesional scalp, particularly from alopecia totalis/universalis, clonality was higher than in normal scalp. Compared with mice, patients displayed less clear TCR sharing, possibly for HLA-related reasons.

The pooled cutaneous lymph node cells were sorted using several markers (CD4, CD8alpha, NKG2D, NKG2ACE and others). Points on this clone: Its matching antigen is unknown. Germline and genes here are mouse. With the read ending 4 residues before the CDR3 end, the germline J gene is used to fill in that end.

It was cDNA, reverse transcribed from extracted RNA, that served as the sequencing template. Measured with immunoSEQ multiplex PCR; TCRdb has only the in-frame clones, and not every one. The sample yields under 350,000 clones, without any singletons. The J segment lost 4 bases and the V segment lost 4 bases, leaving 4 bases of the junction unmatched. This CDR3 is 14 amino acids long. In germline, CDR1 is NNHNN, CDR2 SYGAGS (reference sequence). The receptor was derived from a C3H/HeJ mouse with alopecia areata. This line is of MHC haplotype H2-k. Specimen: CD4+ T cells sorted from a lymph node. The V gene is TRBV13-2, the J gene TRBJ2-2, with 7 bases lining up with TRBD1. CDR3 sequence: CASGRTGVTGQLYF. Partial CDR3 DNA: TGTGCCAGCGGTCGAACAGGGGTCACCGGG.